This TCR beta chain stems from a study of shared clonotypes between healthy human individuals (dated by TCRdb to between 2020 and 2021). As for the study more broadly: The cohort included a few men and a couple of women between 18 and 49 years of age. Different laboratories and diverse techniques were used to prepare libraries and sequence TCR repertoires, to increase sequencing depth and limit assay-specific biases. The study deeply sequenced blood TCR repertoires of several healthy adults to estimate repertoire size and the extent of clonotype sharing between individuals. For each donor, CD4 naive and CD4 memory were each run on three plates, CD8 naive on two plates, and CD8 memory on one plate. Per donor, leukapheresis produced somewhere between about 0.9 and 10 billion PBMCs. What the work shows at the level of the full study, not this receptor alone: Compared with non-shared clonotypes, the clonotypes found in all four sorted-subset donors had higher generation probabilities. Pairwise subsampling indicated that sequencing depth was expected to affect the degree of clonotype sharing among donors. The genetic and exposure-history diversity represented was limited by the small number of donors. Estimated clonotype richness was generally larger for naive than for memory subsets. Sampling was limited to blood, and TCR repertoires in tissue likely differ from TCR repertoires in blood. Sharing across four donors was observed for around 4.8% of naive CD4, less than 4% of naive CD8, roughly 2.3% of memory CD4, and roughly 0.43% of memory CD8 clonotypes. Incomplete sequencing was indicated by rarefaction of sorted-subset datasets, despite the large sequencing depth.

The donors were healthy, HIV-negative adults with no recently reported acute infections or vaccinations. Every donor was a Caucasian adult residing in Nashville, Tennessee, USA. CD4+ T cells were enriched by magnetic negative selection, after which naive cells were positively selected on CD45RA and the negative fraction was taken as the memory subset. Blood was obtained by leukapheresis, after which PBMCs were separated by Ficoll-Histopaque density gradient centrifugation and cryopreserved in liquid nitrogen vapor phase. Analytical flow cytometry was used to check the purity and quantity of every magnetically sorted T cell population. Genomic DNA was isolated from each sorted fraction and quantified by UV absorbance on a Nanodrop 2000c. Of note for this clone: Its cognate antigen has yet to be identified. No quality values exist for individual bases; no much larger clone is one base distant.

Reading the germline V gene gives CDR1 SGHDN and CDR2 FVKESK. V loses 3 bases of germline sequence and J loses 2 bases, and the interval between the two ends is 8 bases. Counted from cysteine to phenylalanine, this CDR3 has 14 amino acids. Only the CDR3 region is kept as DNA, spanning 42 bases read in frame from base 1. Using the deep immunoSEQ assay, TCR CDR3 regions were amplified from genomic DNA by multiplex PCR. For each cell subset, the extracted genomic DNA was distributed evenly across all wells of several immunoSEQ 96-well plates, and each plate served as one replicate. For sorted subsets, around 0.2 ug genomic DNA, equal to tens of thousands of T cell genomes, was loaded into each replicate PCR. Purified libraries were quantified with a Qubit 3.0 fluorometer, sized on a Bioanalyzer 2100, and re-quantified with the KAPA Library Quantification kit. Every immunoSEQ 96-well plate was sequenced on a dedicated single-read 150-cycle Illumina NextSeq 550 flow cell. As for how the authors treated the data: Because only junctional sequences without quality scores were contained in the immunoSEQ output, filtering matching that applied to full-length reads could not be performed. To assign V/J genes and CDR3, sequences were annotated against IMGT germline references using PyIR, a Python wrapper for IgBLAST v1.9. Any read was removed if the V/J assignment was weak (E-value above 1e-6), the CDR3 was missing, or the read contained stop codons, out-of-frame junctions, or ambiguous translated residues. V3J clonotypes were defined as sequences sharing an identical inferred V gene, J gene, and CDR3 amino acid sequence. The percentage overlap between two repertoires was calculated by dividing the number of shared unique clonotypes by the size of the smaller repertoire. Repertoire richness was assessed with RTK rarefaction, the Chao1 estimator, and Recon v2.1 estimates of unobserved clonotypes. Generation probabilities for all TCRbeta clonotypes obtained by the gDNA method from a handful of donors were computed using OLGA. The table was pulled from immuneACCESS by TCRdb, which kept in-frame rearrangements only. Such tables lose some clones; where checked, under half of the loss comes from unresolved V genes, and the rest has no known cause. That table gives V, J and clone size, and the DNA gave D and trimming. The sample includes 1 million to 1.3 million clones, with approximately 80% observed a single time. The ten largest clones represent 0.6% to 0.75% of the sample.

The specimen was memory CD4+ T cells from PBMCs. The cell subset or site label for this specimen denotes: CD45RA-negative fraction. The chain is assembled from TRBV14 and TRBJ1-3; TRBD1 is a possible D gene, resting on 5 matching bases. The sequence was collected from a man aged 18 to 29 in good health. Some clones in this sample may be carry-over from other donors' samples. The CDR3 is CASSHGGPGNTIYF. The bases read TGTGCCAGCAGCCACGGGGGACCTGGAAACACCATATATTTT.